The source of this T cell receptor (beta chain) is a study of spatial heterogeneity in lung cancer. Time point specified: blood at routine non-recurrence follow-up after resection. Whole RNA, which was extracted from tumor, nontumor lung tissue or frozen PBMC, was sequenced without any cell sorting. The CDR3 has 14 residues. Germline V gene sequence: CDR1 MNHEY, CDR2 SVGEGT. V was clipped by 5 bases and J by 4 bases; unmatched bases: 4. MiXCR was run by TCRdb on the 5' RACE reads, yielding one entry per CDR3 protein. The repertoire holds roughly 110,000 distinct CDR3 sequences, with less than 14% as singletons.

This TCR derives from a female donor with early-stage non-small cell lung cancer. The chain links TRBV6-2 or TRBV6-3 to TRBJ2-3; TRBD1 agrees at 9 bases. Sequencing was performed on PBMCs, taken at follow-up. The CDR3 region has the DNA TGTGCCAGCAGTCGGAGACAGGGGGCAGATACGCAGTATTTT. Residues: CASSRRQGADTQYF.